The T cell receptor (beta chain) described here comes from a study of blood T cells in healthy people across ages. Study outcomes and limitations: Donor CMV status was unknown, possibly confounding expanded clonotype changes.

The second PCR ran about 6 to 12 cycles with a sample-barcoded 5' primer and J-beta primers. Each CDR3 protein is one row after TCRdb ran MiXCR on the 5' RACE reads. Of about 970,000 distinct CDR3 sequences listed, approximately 50% were seen once; the top ten hold about a fifth. Trimming took 2 bases from V and 8 from J; bases not matched to a gene: 8. The germline V gene encodes CDR1 SGHRS and CDR2 YFSETQ. The CDR3 length is 15 residues. A note on this clonotype: The antigen remains unidentified.

This TCR was sampled from a woman aged 55-69 years in good health. The specimen was blood. The chain combines TRBV5-1 with TRBJ2-1; 9 bases match TRBD1. The CDR3 DNA reads as TGCGCCAGCAGCTTAAACGGACAGGGGATGTATGAGCAGTTCTTC. This codes for CASSLNGQGMYEQFF.